This T cell receptor beta chain is drawn from a study of T cells after posttransplantation cyclophosphamide. The data were produced by immunoSEQ multiplex PCR, yet TCRdb's version contains in-frame clones alone and is incomplete. The sample consists of some 4,000 clones, approximately 80% of them appearing once. Treatment was busulfan-fludarabine conditioning, a marrow graft, and cyclophosphamide on days +3 and +4. This CDR3 region has 15 residues. J gave up 7 bases and V 4 bases, and 3 bases lay outside the gene matches. Germline CDR1 SGHTA, CDR2 FQGNSA. The TCR originated in a male patient between 40 and 49 years old who received an allogeneic stem cell transplant from a related donor, was CMV-positive, and had acute and chronic GVHD. Some T cells may be provided by the graft donor. The chain uses TRBV7-2 and TRBJ2-1; 14 bases map to TRBD2. Source: PBMCs, taken after allogeneic stem cell transplant with posttransplant cyclophosphamide. As DNA, the CDR3 is TGTGCCAGCAGCTCGTGGACTAGCGGGAGGAATGAGCAGTTCTTC. Amino acid sequence: CASSSWTSGRNEQFF.